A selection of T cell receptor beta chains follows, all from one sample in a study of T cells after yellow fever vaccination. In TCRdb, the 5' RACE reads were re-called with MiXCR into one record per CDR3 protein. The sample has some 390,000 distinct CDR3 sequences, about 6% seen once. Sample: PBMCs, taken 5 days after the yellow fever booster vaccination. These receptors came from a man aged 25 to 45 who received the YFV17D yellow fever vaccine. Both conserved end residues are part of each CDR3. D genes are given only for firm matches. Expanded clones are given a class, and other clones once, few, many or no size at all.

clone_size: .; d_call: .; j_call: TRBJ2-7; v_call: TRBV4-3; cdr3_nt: TGCGCCAGCAGCCAAGACGTGACCGCTGCCTACGAGCAGTACTTC; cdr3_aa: CASSQDVTAAYEQYF
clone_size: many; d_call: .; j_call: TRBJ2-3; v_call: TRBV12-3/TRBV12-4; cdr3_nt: TGTGCCAGCAGTCCCCCGGGGCCCACAGATACGCAGTATTTT; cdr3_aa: CASSPPGPTDTQYF
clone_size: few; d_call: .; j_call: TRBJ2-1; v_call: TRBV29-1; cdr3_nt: TGCAGCGCTGATGGCACCAGCTCCTACAATGAGCAGTTCTTC; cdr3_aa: CSADGTSSYNEQFF
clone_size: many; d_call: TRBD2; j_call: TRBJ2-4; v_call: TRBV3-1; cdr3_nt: TGTGCCAGCAGCCCAGGACTAGCAGGAAACATTCAGTACTTC; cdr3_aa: CASSPGLAGNIQYF
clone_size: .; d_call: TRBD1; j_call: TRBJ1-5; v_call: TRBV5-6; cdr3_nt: TGTGCCAGCAGCTCGGGACAGGCCCTTAGCAATCAGCCCCAGCATTTT; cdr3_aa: CASSSGQALSNQPQHF
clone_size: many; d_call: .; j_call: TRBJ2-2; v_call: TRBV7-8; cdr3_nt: TGTGCCAGCAGCTTAATTGACGGAGAGAACACCGGGGAGCTGTTTTTT; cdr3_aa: CASSLIDGENTGELFF
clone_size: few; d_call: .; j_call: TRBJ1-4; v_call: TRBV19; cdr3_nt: TGTGCCAGTAGTCCACTGGGACAAACTAATGAAAAACTGTTTTTT; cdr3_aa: CASSPLGQTNEKLFF
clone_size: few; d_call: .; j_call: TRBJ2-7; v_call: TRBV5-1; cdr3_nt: TGCGCCAGCAGCTTGTCGGCTAGTTACGAGCAGTACTTC; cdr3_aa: CASSLSASYEQYF
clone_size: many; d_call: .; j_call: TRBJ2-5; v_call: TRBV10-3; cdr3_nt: TGTGCCATCAGTAGGGACCCGGGATCAGGGGCCCAGTACTTC; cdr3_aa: CAISRDPGSGAQYF
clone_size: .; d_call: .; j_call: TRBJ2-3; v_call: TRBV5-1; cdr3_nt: TGCGCCAGCAGCTTCGATAGGCGGATTGGGGTGGATACGCAGTATTTT; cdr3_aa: CASSFDRRIGVDTQYF
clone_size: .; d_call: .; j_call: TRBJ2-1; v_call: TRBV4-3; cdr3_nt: TGCGCCAGCAGCCAAGAACCTAGCTCCCCAATCAATGAGCAGTTCTTC; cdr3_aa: CASSQEPSSPINEQFF
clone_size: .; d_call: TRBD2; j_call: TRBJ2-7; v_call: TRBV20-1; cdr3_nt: TGCTGTGCTAGAGCCACTAGCGGGAGAGTCTCCTACGAGCAGTACTTC; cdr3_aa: CCARATSGRVSYEQYF
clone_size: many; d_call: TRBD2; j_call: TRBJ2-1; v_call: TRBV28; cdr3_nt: TGTGCCAGCAGTTTCCCGCCAGCGGGAGACACCTACAATGAGCAGTTCTTC; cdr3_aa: CASSFPPAGDTYNEQFF
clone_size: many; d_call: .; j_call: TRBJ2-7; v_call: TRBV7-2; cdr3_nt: TGTGCCAGCAGCTTATTCTCTAGCCGGGACACCTACGAGCAGTACTTC; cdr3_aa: CASSLFSSRDTYEQYF
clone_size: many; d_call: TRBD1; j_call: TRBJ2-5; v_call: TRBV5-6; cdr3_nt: TGTGCCAGCAGCTTGGGCTCTCTAGGGGGCGAGGGAGAGACCCAGTACTTC; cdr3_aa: CASSLGSLGGEGETQYF
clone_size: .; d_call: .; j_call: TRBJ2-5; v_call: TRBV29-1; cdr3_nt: TGCAGCGCTCTCGGATGGGAGAGGGAGACCCAGTACTTC; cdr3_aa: CSALGWERETQYF
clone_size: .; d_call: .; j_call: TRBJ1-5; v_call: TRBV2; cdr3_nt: TGTGCCAGCAGTTCGGACAGTGGGAGCAATCAGCCCCAGCATTTT; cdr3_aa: CASSSDSGSNQPQHF
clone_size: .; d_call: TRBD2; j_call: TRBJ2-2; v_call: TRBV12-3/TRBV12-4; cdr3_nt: TGTACCCGCAGTTCCCGCAGACTAGCGGGAGGCCTCACCGGGGAGCTGTTTTTT; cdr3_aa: CTRSSRRLAGGLTGELFF
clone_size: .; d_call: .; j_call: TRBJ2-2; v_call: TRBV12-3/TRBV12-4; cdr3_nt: TGTGCCAGCAGCTCCCTGCGAACCGGGGAGCTGTTTTTT; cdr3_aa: CASSSLRTGELFF
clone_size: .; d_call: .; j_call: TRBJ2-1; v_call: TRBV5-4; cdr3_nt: TGTGCCAGCAGCTGGGACATAAGTTCCTCCTACAATGAGCAGTTCTTC; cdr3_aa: CASSWDISSSYNEQFF
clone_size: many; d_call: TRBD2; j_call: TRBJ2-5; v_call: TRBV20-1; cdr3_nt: TGCAGTGCTAGGCGAGCGGGAGTGGGGCAAGAGACCCAGTACTTC; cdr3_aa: CSARRAGVGQETQYF
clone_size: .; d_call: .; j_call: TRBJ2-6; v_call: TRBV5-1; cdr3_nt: TGCGCCAGCAGCTTTTTTCTAGACTCTGGGGCCAACGTCCTGACTTTC; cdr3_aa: CASSFFLDSGANVLTF
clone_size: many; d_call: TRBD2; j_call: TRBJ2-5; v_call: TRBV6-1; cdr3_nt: TGTGCCAGCAGTGGACTAGCGGGCCAAGAGACCCAGTACTTC; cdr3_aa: CASSGLAGQETQYF
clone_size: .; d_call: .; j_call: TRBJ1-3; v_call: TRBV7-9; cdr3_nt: TGTGCCAGCAGTTGGGGGGCCAACTCTGGAAACACCATATATTTT; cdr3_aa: CASSWGANSGNTIYF
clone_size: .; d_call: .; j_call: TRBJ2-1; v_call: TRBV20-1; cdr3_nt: TGCAGTGCTAGAGCGGAATACAGTTACAATGAGCAGTTCTTC; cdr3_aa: CSARAEYSYNEQFF
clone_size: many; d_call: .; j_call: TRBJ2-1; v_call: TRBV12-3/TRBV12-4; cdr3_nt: TGTGCCAGCAGTTTTCTAGAGAGGGATAAGCAGTTCTTC; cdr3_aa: CASSFLERDKQFF
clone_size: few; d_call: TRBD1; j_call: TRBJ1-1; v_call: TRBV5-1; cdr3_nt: TGCGCCAGCAGCTTGGAGGGGGCGTCCACTGAAGCTTTCTTT; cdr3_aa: CASSLEGASTEAFF
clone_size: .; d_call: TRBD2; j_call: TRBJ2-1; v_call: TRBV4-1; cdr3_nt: TGCGCCAGCAGCCCGCTAGCGGGAGCAAATGAGCAGTTCTTC; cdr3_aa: CASSPLAGANEQFF
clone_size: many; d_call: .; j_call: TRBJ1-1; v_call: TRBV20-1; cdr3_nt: TGCAGTGTTTCGAAGAGAGAGTCTGAAGCTTTCTTT; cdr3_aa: CSVSKRESEAFF
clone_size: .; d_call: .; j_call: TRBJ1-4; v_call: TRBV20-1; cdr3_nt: TGCAGTGTTGGGCCTCCGGGCGGTAATGAAAAACTGTTTTTT; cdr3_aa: CSVGPPGGNEKLFF
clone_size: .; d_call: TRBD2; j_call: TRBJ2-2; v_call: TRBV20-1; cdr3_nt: TGCAGTGCTAGAATACCTAGCGGGAGTGCCGGGGAGCTGTTTTTT; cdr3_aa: CSARIPSGSAGELFF
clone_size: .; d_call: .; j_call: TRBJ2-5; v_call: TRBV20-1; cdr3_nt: TGCAGTGCTAGTTTGAGTGCCGGACGCCAAGAGACCCACTACTTC; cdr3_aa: CSASLSAGRQETHYF
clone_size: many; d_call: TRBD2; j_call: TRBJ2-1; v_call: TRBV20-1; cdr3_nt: TGCAGTGCTAGAGGAGAGAGCGGGAGGGGATACAATGAGCAGTTCTTC; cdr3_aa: CSARGESGRGYNEQFF
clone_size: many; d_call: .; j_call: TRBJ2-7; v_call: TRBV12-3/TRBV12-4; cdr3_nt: TGTGCCAGCAAGGAAGAAGGGAGGACAGTCTACGAGCAGTACTTC; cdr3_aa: CASKEEGRTVYEQYF
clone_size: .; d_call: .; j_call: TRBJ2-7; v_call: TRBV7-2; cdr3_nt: TGTGCCAGCAGCACGGACTACTCCTACGAGCAGTACTTC; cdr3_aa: CASSTDYSYEQYF
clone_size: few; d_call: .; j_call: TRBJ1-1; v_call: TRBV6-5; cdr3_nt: TGTGCCAGCACCCAAGGCCCTGAAGCTTTCTTT; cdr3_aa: CASTQGPEAFF
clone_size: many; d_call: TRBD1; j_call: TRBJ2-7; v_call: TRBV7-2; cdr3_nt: TGTGCCAGCAGCGCCCCGGGACAGGGAATCAACGAGCAGTACTTC; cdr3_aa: CASSAPGQGINEQYF
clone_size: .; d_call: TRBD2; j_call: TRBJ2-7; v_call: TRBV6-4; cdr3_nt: TGTGCCAGCCTACTAGCGGTAAGCTCCTACGAGCAGTACTTC; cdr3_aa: CASLLAVSSYEQYF
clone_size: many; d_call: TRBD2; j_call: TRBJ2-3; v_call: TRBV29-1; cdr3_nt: TGCAGCGTTGCTACACTAGCGGGACTAACAGATACGCAGTATTTT; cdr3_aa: CSVATLAGLTDTQYF
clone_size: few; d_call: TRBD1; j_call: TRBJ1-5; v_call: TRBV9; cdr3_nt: TGTGCCAGCGGACAGGGGGAGGGACAGCCCCAGCATTTT; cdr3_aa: CASGQGEGQPQHF
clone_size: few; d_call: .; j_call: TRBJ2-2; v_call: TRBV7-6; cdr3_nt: TGTGCCAGCAGTACAGGGGCGGGACGATCGAACACCGGGGAGCTGTTTTTT; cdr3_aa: CASSTGAGRSNTGELFF
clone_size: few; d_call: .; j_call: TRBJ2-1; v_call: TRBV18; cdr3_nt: TGTGCCAGCTCACCACCGCTAGCGAGTGAGCAGTTCTTC; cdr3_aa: CASSPPLASEQFF
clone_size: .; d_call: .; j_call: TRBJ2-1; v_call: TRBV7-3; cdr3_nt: TGTGCCAGCAGCTTAGTGGCTAGCGCCATCAATGAGCAGTTCTTC; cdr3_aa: CASSLVASAINEQFF
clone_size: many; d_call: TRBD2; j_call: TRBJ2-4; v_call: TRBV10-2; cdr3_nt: TGCGCCAGCAGTTCTAGCGGAGAAAACATTCAGTACTTC; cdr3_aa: CASSSSGENIQYF
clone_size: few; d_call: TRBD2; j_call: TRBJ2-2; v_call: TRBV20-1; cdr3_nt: TGCAGTGCTAGACTTCCTAGCGGCAGCACCGGGGAGCTGTTTTTT; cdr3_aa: CSARLPSGSTGELFF
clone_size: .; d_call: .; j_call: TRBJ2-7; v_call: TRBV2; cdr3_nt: TGTGCCAGCAGAGAGTCGTTCTACGAGCAGTACTTC; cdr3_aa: CASRESFYEQYF
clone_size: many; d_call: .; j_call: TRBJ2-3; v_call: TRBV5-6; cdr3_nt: TGTGCCAGCAGCTTGGGACCCTCAAGCACAGATACGCAGTATTTT; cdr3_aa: CASSLGPSSTDTQYF
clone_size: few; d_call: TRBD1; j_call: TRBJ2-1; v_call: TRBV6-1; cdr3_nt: TGTGCCAGCAGCCCCTGGACAGGGAACTCCTACAATGAGCAGTTCTTC; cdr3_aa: CASSPWTGNSYNEQFF
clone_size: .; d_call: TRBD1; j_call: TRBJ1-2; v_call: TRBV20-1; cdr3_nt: TGCAGTGCTAGAGATAGGGCAGGGGGTAACTATGGCTACACCTTC; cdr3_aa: CSARDRAGGNYGYTF
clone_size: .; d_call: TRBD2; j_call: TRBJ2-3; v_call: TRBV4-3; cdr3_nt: TGCGCCAGCAGCCAATCCTTTAGCGGGAGGGCCGAAGACACAGATACGCAGTATTTT; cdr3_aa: CASSQSFSGRAEDTDTQYF
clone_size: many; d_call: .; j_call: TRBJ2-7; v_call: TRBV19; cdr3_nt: TGTGCCAGTAATATCGGGACGGGTTCCTACGAGCAGTACTTC; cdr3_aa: CASNIGTGSYEQYF
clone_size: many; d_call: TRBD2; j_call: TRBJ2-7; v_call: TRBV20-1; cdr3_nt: TGCAGTGCCCCGGGGGGGAGCTCCTACGAGCAGTACTTC; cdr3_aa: CSAPGGSSYEQYF